This entry features one T cell receptor (beta chain) sequence. What it binds is unknown. The sample originates from a study of shared clonotypes between healthy human individuals. At the level of the study: Each donor had three CD4 naive, three CD4 memory, two CD8 naive and one CD8 memory plate.

The study separated CD4+ cells into CD45RA+ naive and CD45RA-negative memory subsets. Clones were sequenced by immunoSEQ multiplex PCR, and TCRdb holds only the in-frame ones, with some missing. This table holds 1.4 million to 1.5 million clones, roughly 96% found once. The CDR3 sequence is 16 residues long. The ends were cut back, 0 bases at V and 5 bases at J, with 15 bases in the middle. CDR1 is SGHRS, CDR2 YFSETQ, per germline. Study-wide findings and caveats: The study generally estimated greater richness for naive than memory subsets.

The gene calls are TRBV5-1 and TRBJ2-1; no clear D. The sequence was obtained from a man aged 25 to 40 in good health. Sequenced input: naive CD4+ T cells sorted from blood. Subset: CD45RA+ positively selected. CDR3 loop: CASSLAGNSADNEQFF. The DNA for the CDR3 is TGCGCCAGCAGCTTGGCCGGAAACAGCGCTGACAATGAGCAGTTCTTC.